A single sample is the source of the 7 T cell receptor beta chains below, sequenced in a study of OX40 agonist ivuxolimab in advanced cancers. This table comes from immunoSEQ multiplex PCR, and its TCRdb copy is limited to in-frame clones, with some not included. The data contain some 70,000 clones, more than 70% of them seen just once; the ten biggest clones take up approximately 8%. The sample in question was CD4+ or CD8+ T cells sorted from blood, obtained in a trial of the OX40 agonist ivuxolimab. These receptor sequences come from an adult with an advanced solid tumor such as melanoma, head and neck, liver or kidney cancer.

The chain carries TRBV21-1 and TRBJ2-1; the table's D call of TRBD2 was not tested on the DNA. TRBV21-1 is recorded as a pseudogene. This CDR3 is built from 15 residues. The CDR3 loop is CASSKWFRGGNEQFF. The CDR3 DNA follows: TGTGCCAGCAGCAAATGGTTTAGGGGAGGCAATGAGCAGTTCTTC.

The chain combines TRBV18 with TRBJ2-5; D not resolved. The CDR3 length is 14 residues. The germline CDR1 and CDR2 sequences are KGHSH and LQKENI. Between the trimmed V and J ends, which lost 3 bases and 2 bases, there was a span of 10 bases. CDR3 sequence reads: CASSPPLYQETQYF. Written as DNA, the CDR3 is TGTGCCAGCTCACCCCCGCTATATCAAGAGACCCAGTACTTC.

The V gene is TRBV2, the J gene TRBJ1-2; D possibly corresponds to TRBD1 (5 bases). V was cut by 2 bases and J by 8 bases, with 15 bases left in between. Germline-derived CDR1 and CDR2 are SNHLY and FYNNEI. The CDR3 loop spans 14 amino acids. The CDR3 region is CASSEQGLGEGYTF. In nucleotides, the CDR3 is TGTGCCAGCAGTGAACAGGGCCTTGGGGAAGGCTACACCTTC.

This clone was seen a single time. The V and J genes are TRBV6-9 and TRBJ1-3; no reliable D call. V lost 3 bases and J 0 bases, leaving 6 bases between the germline ends. The CDR3 is 14 amino acids. Germline V lookup: CDR1 MNHGY, CDR2 SVAAGI. The CDR3 here is CASSYSHSGNTIYF. The CDR3, as DNA: TGTGCCAGCAGTTACTCTCACTCTGGAAACACCATATATTTT.

The gene calls are TRBV19 and TRBJ1-5; D is ambiguous. The V gene lost 6 bases and the J gene lost 0 bases, with 12 bases spanning the gap. The CDR3 totals 15 residues. Germline loops: CDR1 LNHDA, CDR2 SQIVND (reference sequence). CDR3 coding DNA: TGTGCCAGTAGGTATAGCCATCCTAGCAATCAGCCCCAGCATTTT. This sequence encodes CASRYSHPSNQPQHF.

The chain recombines TRBV15 with TRBJ2-7; TRBD1 agrees at 9 bases. Looked up from germline, CDR1 is LNHNV and CDR2 is YYDKDF (reference sequence). V dropped 8 bases and J dropped 4; count of bases not matched to a gene: 12. There are 15 residues in the CDR3. CDR3 sequence reads: CATSPPGQGKYEQYF. The CDR3 region has the DNA TGTGCCACCTCCCCGCCGGGACAGGGTAAATACGAGCAGTACTTC.

This sequence joins TRBV7-9 and TRBJ2-1; perhaps TRBD1 as D (6 bases). Trimming removed 5 bases from V and 7 bases from J, with 18 bases in between. Germline CDR1 and CDR2: SEHNR and FQNEAQ (reference sequence). The CDR3 is made up of 15 amino acids. CDR3 nucleotides: TGTGCCAGCAGCGGGGTTGGGGGCTTAAGGAATGAGCAGTTCTTC. Translated: CASSGVGGLRNEQFF.